The 27 T cell receptor beta chains below come from one sample, sequenced in a study of a mutant IDH1 vaccine in newly diagnosed glioma. Sequencing was performed with immunoSEQ multiplex PCR; in TCRdb, only in-frame clones are kept and a portion is missing. The sample consists of 50,000 or so clones, 90% to 95% of them appearing once. Antigens of these TCRs are unknown. Sample time point: week 11, during vaccination. What each vaccine dose contained was 300 ug of mutant IDH1 20-mer peptide, accompanied by topical imiquimod. The sample in question was PBMCs, obtained from a glioma patient whose treatment included an IDH1 peptide vaccine. Every receptor here comes from a man in his forties or fifties with glioma.

V and J are TRBV7-9 and TRBJ1-1, with 11 bases lining up with TRBD1. V gave up 1 base and J gave up 4 bases; unmatched junction bases: 2. The germline V gene encodes CDR1 SEHNR and CDR2 FQNEAQ (reference sequence). The CDR3 has 15 residues. The CDR3 is CASSLGGTGGTEAFF. The CDR3 nucleotides read TGTGCCAGCAGCTTAGGAGGGACAGGGGGCACTGAAGCTTTCTTT. Variable domain in full (rest from reference TRBV7-9 and TRBJ1-1): DTGVSQNPRHKITKRGQNVTFRCDPISEHNRLYWYRQTLGQGPEFLTYFQNEAQLEKSRLLSDRFSAERPKGSFSTLEIQRTEQGDSAMYLCASSLGGTGGTEAFFGQGTRLTVV.

The CDR3 sequence: CASSELEDTEAFF. The CDR3 bases are TGTGCCAGCAGTGAACTGGAGGACACTGAAGCTTTCTTT. This chain connects TRBV2 to TRBJ1-1, with D uncertain. The CDR3 loop spans 13 amino acids. V was trimmed by 2 bases and J by 3 bases, leaving 7 bases between them. Germline V lookup: CDR1 SNHLY, CDR2 FYNNEI.

This chain connects TRBV4-3 to TRBJ1-2; weak D call: TRBD1 (5 bases). The V and J ends lost 0 bases and 4 bases respectively, with 12 bases between them. Germline-derived CDR1 and CDR2 are LGHNA and YSLEER. The length of the CDR3 is 15 residues. The chain's CDR3 is CASSQDRGGTYGYTF. DNA of the CDR3: TGCGCCAGCAGCCAAGATCGGGGGGGAACCTATGGCTACACCTTC.

The CDR3 loop is CASRFTAAGHAEAFF. The CDR3, as DNA: TGTGCCAGCAGGTTCACAGCGGCCGGGCACGCTGAAGCTTTCTTT. The chain employs TRBV27 and TRBJ1-1; D is unclear. Trimming took 6 bases from V and 6 from J, leaving 20 bases between them. The CDR3 is 15 residues long. Germline assignment: CDR1 MNHEY and CDR2 SMNVEV (reference sequence).

V and J are TRBV7-9 and TRBJ1-1; 9 bases are a match to TRBD1. The V segment lost 4 bases and the J segment 6 bases; nucleotides outside the gene matches: 9. There are 15 residues in the CDR3. Germline V gives CDR1 SEHNR, CDR2 FQNEAQ (reference sequence). CDR3 region: CASSSAGTGSPEAFF. CDR3 nucleotides: TGTGCCAGCAGCTCCGCCGGGACAGGGAGCCCTGAAGCTTTCTTT.

The chain has TRBV7-8 and TRBJ2-7; D remains unclear. Germline V gives CDR1 SGHVS, CDR2 FQNEAQ. There are 14 residues in the CDR3. V shed 1 base and J shed 5 bases, with 12 bases lying between them. The CDR3 sequence is CASSLVRPKDEQYF. For the CDR3, the DNA is TGTGCCAGCAGCTTAGTACGGCCCAAGGACGAGCAGTACTTC.

The chain recombines TRBV28 with TRBJ2-7; TRBD1 aligns across 7 bases. The CDR3 is made up of 13 amino acids. V trimming: 9 bases; J trimming: 2 bases; junction bases outside the gene matches: 7. Germline values: CDR1 MDHEN, CDR2 SYDVKM. CDR3 bases: TGTGCCAGTGAATCGGGACAGACCTACGAGCAGTACTTC. This codes for CASESGQTYEQYF. The entire variable domain, with the rest obtained from reference TRBV28 and TRBJ2-7, is as follows: DVKVTQSSRYLVKRTGEKVFLECVQDMDHENMFWYRQDPGLGLRLIYFSYDVKMKEKGDIPEGYSVSREKKERFSLILESASTNQTSMYLCASESGQTYEQYFGPGTRLTVT.

The rearrangement uses TRBV5-1 and TRBJ2-1, with TRBD1 identical over 8 bases. The CDR3 length is 15 residues. V lost 3 bases, J lost 2 bases, and 4 bases stayed unmatched. Germline V gene data show CDR1 as SGHRS and CDR2 as YFSETQ. CDR3 DNA: TGCGCCAGCAGCTGGGGACAGGCTCCCTACAATGAGCAGTTCTTC. This translates into CASSWGQAPYNEQFF.

The chain links TRBV5-1 to TRBJ1-2; TRBD1 matches 7 bases. The CDR3 contains 13 residues. CDR1 SGHRS and CDR2 YFSETQ come from the germline V gene. V lost 4 bases to trimming and J lost 2 bases; unmatched junction nucleotides: 2. The DNA for the CDR3 is TGCGCCAGCAGCGAGACAGGGAACTATGGCTACACCTTC. Translated: CASSETGNYGYTF.

This clone was recorded a few times. The chain is built from TRBV6-6 and TRBJ1-4, with no clear D. The germline V gene encodes CDR1 MNHNY and CDR2 SVGAGI (reference sequence). V was pared by 7 bases and J by 3 bases, with 12 bases between. The CDR3 covers 14 residues. The CDR3: CASTGVGPNEKLFF. The CDR3 coding sequence is TGTGCCAGCACCGGCGTGGGCCCTAATGAAAAACTGTTTTTT.

The V and J genes are TRBV4-3 and TRBJ1-1; D gene unclear. Trimming shortened V by 0 bases and J by 0 bases, and 5 bases separated the two germline ends. Germline loops: CDR1 LGHNA, CDR2 YSLEER. CDR3 size: 14 residues. The CDR3 coding sequence is TGCGCCAGCAGCCAAGATGCGATGAACACTGAAGCTTTCTTT. Protein product: CASSQDAMNTEAFF.

The CDR3 region is CASSFRARDSGNSPLHF. The CDR3 DNA reads as TGTGCCAGCAGCTTTCGAGCACGGGACAGTGGGAATTCACCCCTCCACTTT. This chain links TRBV7-8 with TRBJ1-6; 7 bases agree with TRBD1. CDR1 is SGHVS, CDR2 FQNEAQ, per germline. Unmatched junction bases numbered 12, after V lost 3 bases and J lost 7 bases. The CDR3 runs to 17 residues.

The rearrangement joins TRBV5-1 to TRBJ2-7; D perhaps matches TRBD1 (6 bases). With 5 bases removed from V and 5 bases from J, the gap between germline ends came to 17 bases. CDR1 and CDR2 from the germline V gene are SGHRS and YFSETQ. The CDR3 covers 14 residues. Here the CDR3 DNA reads TGCGCCAGCAGACCCGGGACACTATCCGACGAGCAGTACTTC. Translating gives CASRPGTLSDEQYF.

The gene calls are TRBV7-9 and TRBJ1-1; no clear D gene. The CDR3 length is 15 residues. Trimming removed 5 bases from V and 1 base from J, with 14 bases in between. Germline CDR1 SEHNR, CDR2 FQNEAQ (reference sequence). In nucleotides, the CDR3 is TGTGCCAGCAGCGCGCGGGAGCCGGAGAACACTGAAGCTTTCTTT. This codes for CASSAREPENTEAFF.

The chain has TRBV7-6 and TRBJ2-1; 8 bases are a match to TRBD1. The CDR3 loop spans 16 amino acids. V was clipped by 1 base and J by 9 bases; unmatched bases: 11. Germline loops: CDR1 SGHVS, CDR2 FNYEAQ. The CDR3 DNA reads as TGTGCCAGCAGCTTAGTGATGCGAGACAGGGGCGGTGAGCAGTTCTTC. Protein sequence: CASSLVMRDRGGEQFF.

This chain uses TRBV7-6 with TRBJ1-1, with 7 nucleotides matching TRBD1. The CDR3 is made up of 16 amino acids. The V gene end was trimmed by 3 bases and the J gene end by 2 bases; junction bases not matched to a gene: 9. The germline V gene encodes CDR1 SGHVS and CDR2 FNYEAQ. CDR3 in amino acids: CASSFSIRGANTEAFF. CDR3 bases: TGTGCCAGCAGCTTCTCCATCAGGGGGGCTAACACTGAAGCTTTCTTT.

The chain carries TRBV7-2 and TRBJ1-2; D unclear. Germline V lookup: CDR1 SGHTA, CDR2 FQGNSA. Trimming shortened V by 0 bases and J by 2 bases, and 10 bases separated the two germline ends. The CDR3 length is 15 residues. CDR3 protein: CASSLAGLGNYGYTF. CDR3 in DNA: TGTGCCAGCAGCTTAGCAGGATTGGGAAACTATGGCTACACCTTC.

The V gene is TRBV11-2, the J gene TRBJ1-5, with 8 nucleotides matching TRBD1. The V gene's germline CDR1 is SGHAT and CDR2 FQNNGV. The CDR3 extends over 15 amino acids. Germline trimming cut 3 bases from V and 6 bases from J; bases unmatched to any gene: 7. The CDR3 bases are TGTGCCAGCAGCTTGATCCAGGGGGCCGGTCAGCCCCAGCATTTT. This codes for CASSLIQGAGQPQHF.

V is TRBV7-6 and J is TRBJ2-2, with unresolved D. The CDR3 has 15 residues. V gave up 5 bases and J gave up 1 base, with 11 bases separating them. Germline loops: CDR1 SGHVS, CDR2 FNYEAQ. The CDR3 sequence is CASSRVSGNTGELFF. The CDR3 DNA sequence: TGTGCCAGCAGCCGAGTCTCGGGGAACACCGGGGAGCTGTTTTTT.

This chain joins TRBV7-6 and TRBJ2-5; D is possibly TRBD1 (5 bases). Germline V gene data show CDR1 as SGHVS and CDR2 as FNYEAQ. Trimming took off 2 bases at V and 4 bases at J, with 14 bases between the two ends. The CDR3 totals 15 residues. As DNA, the CDR3 is TGTGCCAGCAGCTTAACCACCCGTGGGGCAGAGACCCAGTACTTC. Translated, it gives CASSLTTRGAETQYF.

CDR3 protein: CASSLRTGSGYEQYF. In DNA form, the CDR3 reads TGCGCCAGCAGCTTACGGACCGGATCGGGCTACGAGCAGTACTTC. This rearrangement joins TRBV5-1 to TRBJ2-7, with D uncertain. V was trimmed by 2 bases and J by 3 bases, leaving 15 bases between them. Germline CDR1 SGHRS, CDR2 YFSETQ. The CDR3 consists of 15 residues.

This clone has a single count. As DNA, the CDR3 is TGTGCCACCAGCAGAGGACAGGGTGAGGGGGGCTACACCTTC. This codes for CATSRGQGEGGYTF. The chain is built from TRBV15 and TRBJ1-2, with 7 bases aligning to TRBD1. The ends lost 1 base at V and 8 bases at J; junction bases unmatched: 7. In germline, CDR1 is LNHNV, CDR2 YYDKDF (reference sequence). CDR3 length: 14 residues.

The V call is TRBV5-1, the J call TRBJ1-2, with no clear D. This CDR3 is built from 13 residues. Trimming left V 2 bases short and J 8 bases short, with 13 bases between. In germline, CDR1 is SGHRS, CDR2 YFSETQ. This chain's CDR3 is CASSFLLEWGYTF. The CDR3 coding sequence is TGCGCCAGCAGCTTTCTCCTCGAGTGGGGCTACACCTTC.

In nucleotides, the CDR3 is TGTGCCAGCTCACCCCCCTCGACAGGGGCTAATGAAAAACTGTTTTTT. Encoded protein: CASSPPSTGANEKLFF. The chain uses TRBV18 and TRBJ1-4; 8 bases fit TRBD1. The junction had 6 bases not matched to a gene; V was cut back by 3 bases and J by 3 bases. Germline assignment: CDR1 KGHSH and CDR2 LQKENI. The CDR3 is made up of 16 amino acids.

V and J are TRBV6-5 and TRBJ2-5, with D perhaps TRBD1 (6 bases). Trimming removed 6 bases from V and 5 bases from J, with 16 bases in between. CDR1 MNHEY and CDR2 SVGAGI come from the germline V gene. The CDR3 consists of 14 residues. The CDR3 DNA is TGTGCCAGCAGCCCCCTGACAGGTCGCGAGACCCAGTACTTC. Translating it yields CASSPLTGRETQYF.

The chain links TRBV30 to TRBJ2-5; no definite D call. This CDR3 has 12 residues. Germline CDR1 and CDR2: GTSNPN and SVGIG (reference sequence). Trimming removed 2 bases at V and 3 bases at J, with 7 bases between. The CDR3 DNA sequence: TGTGCCTGGAGTCCCCTAAAAGAGACCCAGTACTTC. Its translation: CAWSPLKETQYF.

The rearrangement uses TRBV13 and TRBJ1-3; D might be TRBD1 (6 bases). CDR3 length: 16 amino acids. The germline V gene has CDR1 PRHDT and CDR2 FYEKMQ (reference sequence). V was clipped by 6 bases and J by 0 bases, with 15 bases between them. The CDR3 region is CASSWGADFSGNTIYF. CDR3 nucleotides: TGTGCCAGCAGTTGGGGGGCAGATTTCTCTGGAAACACCATATATTTT.